This is a list of T cell receptor beta chains from one sample in a study of shared clonotypes between healthy human individuals. The data were produced by immunoSEQ multiplex PCR, yet TCRdb's version contains in-frame clones alone and is incomplete. This table holds under 700,000 clones, about 95% found once. The source material was naive CD8+ T cells sorted from blood. Every receptor here comes from a woman in her 30s in good health. Each CDR3 is given with its conserved first and last residue. D genes are given only for firm matches. Where a row states a size, it is once, few, many or the class of an expanded clone; other rows omit it.

TRBV28	TRBJ2-1	NA	TRBD2	CASRIGREIFYEQFF	TGTGCCAGCAGAATCGGGCGGGAGATATTCTATGAGCAGTTCTTC
TRBV2	TRBJ2-7	NA	NA	CASSGQSQGPYEQYF	TGTGCCAGCAGTGGACAGAGCCAAGGGCCCTACGAGCAGTACTTC
TRBV6-5	TRBJ2-7	NA	NA	CASSYGPYSYEQYF	TGTGCCAGCAGTTACGGGCCGTACTCCTACGAGCAGTACTTC
TRBV29-1	TRBJ2-7	once	NA	CSVVVAEQAVGEQYF	TGCAGCGTTGTTGTGGCAGAACAGGCCGTGGGGGAGCAGTACTTC
TRBV6-1	TRBJ2-7	NA	TRBD1	CASSITGGSYEQYF	TGTGCCAGCAGTATAACAGGGGGCTCCTACGAGCAGTACTTC
TRBV21-1	TRBJ2-7	NA	NA	CASSNHEQYF	TGTGCCAGCAGCAATCACGAGCAGTACTTC
TRBV2	TRBJ2-7	NA	NA	CASRGLSSYEQYF	TGTGCCAGCAGGGGTTTAAGCTCCTACGAGCAGTACTTC
TRBV2	TRBJ2-3	NA	NA	CASSEALWGRRTDTQYF	TGTGCCAGCAGTGAAGCGCTTTGGGGGCGACGCACAGATACGCAGTATTTT
TRBV27	TRBJ2-2	NA	NA	CASMARAVAGELFF	TGTGCCAGCATGGCCAGGGCGGTTGCCGGGGAGCTGTTTTTT
TRBV7-9	TRBJ1-1	NA	NA	CASSGFQEAFF	TGTGCCAGCAGCGGATTCCAAGAAGCTTTCTTT
TRBV11-2	TRBJ2-5	NA	NA	CASSSRETQYF	TGTGCCAGCAGCTCTAGAGAGACCCAGTACTTC
TRBV5-4	TRBJ1-1	NA	TRBD1	CASSPDRADTEAFF	TGTGCCAGCAGCCCGGACAGGGCGGACACTGAAGCTTTCTTT
TRBV6-1	TRBJ1-1	NA	NA	CASSWTHGNTEAFF	TGTGCCAGCAGCTGGACACACGGGAACACTGAAGCTTTCTTT
TRBV28	TRBJ2-5	NA	NA	CASSPPGVGETQYF	TGTGCCAGCAGTCCACCCGGCGTTGGGGAGACCCAGTACTTC
TRBV6-6	TRBJ2-3	NA	NA	CASSVPLPTDTQYF	TGTGCCAGCAGCGTACCTCTCCCCACAGATACGCAGTATTTT
TRBV28	TRBJ1-2	NA	NA	CASSLAGTDYGYTF	TGTGCCAGCAGTTTAGCCGGGACGGACTATGGCTACACCTTC
TRBV7-9	TRBJ2-1	NA	TRBD2	CASSSLAGLSYNEQFF	TGTGCCAGCAGCTCACTAGCGGGCCTCTCCTACAATGAGCAGTTCTTC
TRBV7-9	TRBJ2-7	NA	TRBD1	CASSSTGGSHEQYF	TGTGCCAGCAGCTCAACAGGGGGTTCACACGAGCAGTACTTC
TRBV4-1	TRBJ2-3	NA	TRBD1	CASSQDGTGGDTQYF	TGCGCCAGCAGCCAAGACGGGACAGGGGGAGATACGCAGTATTTT
TRBV28	TRBJ2-7	NA	TRBD2	CASSPFSGGGIYEQYF	TGTGCCAGCAGCCCGTTTTCGGGCGGGGGGATATACGAGCAGTACTTC
TRBV6-5	TRBJ1-2	NA	NA	CASSYGTGLGIGGYTF	TGTGCCAGCAGTTACGGGACTGGGCTCGGAATAGGTGGCTACACCTTC
TRBV19	TRBJ2-7	NA	TRBD2	CASSIHYREGRYEQYF	TGTGCCAGTAGTATCCACTATCGGGAGGGCCGGTACGAGCAGTACTTC
TRBV5-6	TRBJ1-2	few	NA	CASSWRDGYTF	TGTGCCAGCAGCTGGAGAGATGGCTACACCTTC
TRBV28	TRBJ2-7	NA	TRBD1	CASRRTGNKPSYEQYF	TGTGCCAGCAGAAGGACAGGGAATAAGCCCTCCTACGAGCAGTACTTC
TRBV19	TRBJ1-1	NA	TRBD1	CASSAGQRNTEAFF	TGTGCCAGTAGTGCGGGACAGAGGAACACTGAAGCTTTCTTT
TRBV9	TRBJ1-4	once	TRBD1	CASSAGQGGEKLFF	TGTGCCAGCAGCGCAGGACAGGGAGGTGAAAAACTGTTTTTT
TRBV5-6	TRBJ2-1	NA	NA	CASSLEAGLSSYNEQFF	TGTGCCAGCAGCTTGGAGGCAGGCCTTAGCTCCTACAATGAGCAGTTCTTC
TRBV13	TRBJ2-7	NA	NA	CASSSSGIPGYEQYF	TGTGCCAGCAGCTCAAGCGGAATACCCGGCTACGAGCAGTACTTC
TRBV19	TRBJ2-7	NA	NA	CASSMTTSSYEQYF	TGTGCCAGTAGTATGACAACGAGCTCCTACGAGCAGTACTTC
TRBV11-2	TRBJ1-2	NA	NA	CASSITGLDGYTF	TGTGCCAGCAGCATAACAGGGCTCGACGGCTACACCTTC
TRBV27	TRBJ2-2	NA	TRBD2	CASKNPVLAGLNTGELFF	TGTGCCAGCAAAAACCCGGTACTAGCGGGACTCAACACCGGGGAGCTGTTTTTT
TRBV18	TRBJ1-4	NA	NA	CASSRRQATNEKLFF	TGTGCCAGCTCCCGACGACAAGCAACTAATGAAAAACTGTTTTTT
TRBV9	TRBJ2-7	NA	NA	CASSVSGQYNYEQYF	TGTGCCAGCAGCGTAAGCGGACAATACAACTACGAGCAGTACTTC
TRBV20-1	TRBJ2-2	NA	NA	CSAPRPGELFF	TGCAGTGCTCCGCGTCCCGGGGAGCTGTTTTTT
TRBV14	TRBJ1-5	NA	NA	CASSQARRRQPQHF	TGTGCCAGCAGCCAAGCCAGACGGCGGCAGCCCCAGCATTTT
TRBV27	TRBJ2-7	NA	TRBD1	CASSGGTGGYEQYF	TGTGCCAGCAGTGGGGGGACAGGGGGCTACGAGCAGTACTTC
TRBV28	TRBJ2-7	NA	NA	CASGTANSYEQYF	TGTGCCAGCGGGACCGCGAACTCCTACGAGCAGTACTTC
TRBV11-2	TRBJ2-7	NA	NA	CASSPTSVGYEQYF	TGTGCCAGCAGCCCAACTTCTGTAGGGTACGAGCAGTACTTC
TRBV27	TRBJ1-1	NA	TRBD1	CASSGQGALAEAFF	TGTGCCAGCAGTGGACAGGGGGCACTCGCTGAAGCTTTCTTT
TRBV2	TRBJ2-2	few	TRBD2	CASSAGTSVLDGELFF	TGTGCCAGCAGCGCCGGGACTAGCGTGCTTGACGGGGAGCTGTTTTTT
TRBV5-6	TRBJ1-1	NA	NA	CASSFTTFRKAFF	TGTGCCAGCAGCTTTACGACGTTCCGGAAAGCTTTCTTT
TRBV2	TRBJ1-2	NA	NA	CAIQPVYGYTF	TGTGCCATACAACCGGTCTATGGCTACACCTTC
TRBV7-9	TRBJ2-7	NA	TRBD2	CASKLGGSSYEQYF	TGTGCCAGCAAACTGGGCGGGAGCTCCTACGAGCAGTACTTC
TRBV10-3	TRBJ2-3	NA	NA	CAIREPQGTTDTQYF	TGTGCCATCAGAGAGCCACAGGGTACCACAGATACGCAGTATTTT
TRBV4-1	TRBJ2-7	NA	NA	CASSHPGPSYEQYF	TGCGCCAGCAGCCATCCGGGGCCCTCCTACGAGCAGTACTTC
TRBV28	TRBJ2-1	NA	TRBD1	CASEGAGQFF	TGTGCCAGCGAGGGGGCCGGGCAGTTCTTC
TRBV28	TRBJ2-1	NA	TRBD2	CASSFGTSGNEQFF	TGTGCCAGCAGTTTTGGGACTAGCGGGAATGAGCAGTTCTTC